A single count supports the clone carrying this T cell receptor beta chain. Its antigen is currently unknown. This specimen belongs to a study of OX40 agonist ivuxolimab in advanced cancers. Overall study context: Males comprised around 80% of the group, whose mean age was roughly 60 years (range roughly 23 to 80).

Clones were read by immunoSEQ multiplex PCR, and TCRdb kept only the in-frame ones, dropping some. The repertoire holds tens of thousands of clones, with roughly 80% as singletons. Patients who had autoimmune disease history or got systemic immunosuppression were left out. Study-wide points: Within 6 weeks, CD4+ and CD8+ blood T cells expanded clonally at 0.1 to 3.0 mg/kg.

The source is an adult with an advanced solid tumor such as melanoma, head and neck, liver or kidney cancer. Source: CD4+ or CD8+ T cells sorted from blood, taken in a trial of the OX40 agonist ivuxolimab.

This CDR3 reads CASSRPVGTHNEQYF. CDR3 in DNA: TGTGCCAGTAGTAGGCCGGTGGGGACGCACAACGAGCAGTACTTC. The V gene is TRBV19, the J gene TRBJ2-7; D may match TRBD1 or TRBD2 (5 bases each). This CDR3 is built from 15 residues. The germline V and J ends were trimmed by 4 bases and 5 bases, with 18 bases remaining between them. Germline V gives CDR1 LNHDA, CDR2 SQIVND (reference sequence).